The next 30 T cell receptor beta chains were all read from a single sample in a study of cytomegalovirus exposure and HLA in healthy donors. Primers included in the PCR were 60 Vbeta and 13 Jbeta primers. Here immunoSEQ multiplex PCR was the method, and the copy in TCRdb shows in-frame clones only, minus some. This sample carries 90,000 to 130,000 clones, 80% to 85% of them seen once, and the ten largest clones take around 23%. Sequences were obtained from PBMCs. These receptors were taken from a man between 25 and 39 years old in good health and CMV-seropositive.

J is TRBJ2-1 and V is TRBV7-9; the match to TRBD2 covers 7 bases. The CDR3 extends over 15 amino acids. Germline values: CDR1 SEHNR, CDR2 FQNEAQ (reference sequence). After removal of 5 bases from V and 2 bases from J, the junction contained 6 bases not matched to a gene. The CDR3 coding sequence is TGTGCCAGCAGCCCAAGCCTAGCGGCCTACAATGAGCAGTTCTTC. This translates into CASSPSLAAYNEQFF.

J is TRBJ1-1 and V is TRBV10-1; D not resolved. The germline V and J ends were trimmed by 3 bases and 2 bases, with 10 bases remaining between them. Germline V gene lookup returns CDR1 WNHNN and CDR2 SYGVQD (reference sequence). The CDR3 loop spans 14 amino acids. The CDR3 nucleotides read TGCGCCAGCAGTGAAGCTAAACCCAACACTGAAGCTTTCTTT. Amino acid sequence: CASSEAKPNTEAFF.

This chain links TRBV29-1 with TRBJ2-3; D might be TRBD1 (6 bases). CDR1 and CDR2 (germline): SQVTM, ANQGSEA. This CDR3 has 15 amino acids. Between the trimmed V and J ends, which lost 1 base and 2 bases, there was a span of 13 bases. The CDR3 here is CSVEGARGVTDTQYF. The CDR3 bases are TGCAGCGTTGAAGGGGCCAGGGGAGTCACAGATACGCAGTATTTT.

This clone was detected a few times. Here the CDR3 reads CASSPPSVAGGDYEQYV. The CDR3 DNA reads as TGTGCCAGCAGCCCCCCTTCGGTAGCGGGAGGGGATTACGAGCAGTACGTC. The genes are TRBV7-8 and TRBJ2-7, with 11 bases lining up with TRBD2. CDR1 and CDR2 from the germline V gene are SGHVS and FQNEAQ. V dropped 5 bases and J dropped 4; count of bases not matched to a gene: 13. The CDR3 contains 17 residues.

The CDR3: CASRSKRSGNQAFF. The DNA of the CDR3 is TGTGCCAGCAGATCCAAACGATCAGGGAATCAGGCTTTCTTT. The chain couples TRBV28 to TRBJ1-1; perhaps TRBD1 as D (5 bases). The CDR3 length is 14 residues. Deletions cut 6 bases from V and 11 bases from J, with 22 bases between. Germline values: CDR1 MDHEN, CDR2 SYDVKM.

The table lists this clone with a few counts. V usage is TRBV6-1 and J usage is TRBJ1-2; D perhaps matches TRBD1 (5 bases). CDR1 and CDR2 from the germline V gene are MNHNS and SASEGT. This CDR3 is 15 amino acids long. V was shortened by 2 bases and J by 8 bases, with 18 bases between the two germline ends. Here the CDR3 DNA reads TGTGCCAGCAGTGAATTGGGGGGTGAGGTGGGGGGCTACACCTTC. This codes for CASSELGGEVGGYTF.

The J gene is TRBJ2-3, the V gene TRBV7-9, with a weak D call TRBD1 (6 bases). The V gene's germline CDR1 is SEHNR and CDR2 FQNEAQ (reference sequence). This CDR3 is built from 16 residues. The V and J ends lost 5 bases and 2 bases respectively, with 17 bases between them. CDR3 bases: TGTGCCAGCAGCAACCAGGGACACCTATACACAGATACGCAGTATTTT. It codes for CASSNQGHLYTDTQYF.

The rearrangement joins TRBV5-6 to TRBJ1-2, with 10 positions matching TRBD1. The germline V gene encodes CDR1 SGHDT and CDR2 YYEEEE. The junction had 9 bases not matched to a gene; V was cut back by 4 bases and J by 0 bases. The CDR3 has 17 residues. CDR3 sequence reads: CASSPRDRGRANYGYTF. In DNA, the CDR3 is TGTGCCAGCAGCCCCCGAGACAGGGGGCGAGCTAACTATGGCTACACCTTC.

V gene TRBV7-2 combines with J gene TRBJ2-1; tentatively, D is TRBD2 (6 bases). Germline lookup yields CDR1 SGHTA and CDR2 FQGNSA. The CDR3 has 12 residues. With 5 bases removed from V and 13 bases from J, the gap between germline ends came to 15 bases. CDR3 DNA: TGTGCCAGCAGCCTGGACGGGACTCAACAGTTCTTC. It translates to CASSLDGTQQFF.

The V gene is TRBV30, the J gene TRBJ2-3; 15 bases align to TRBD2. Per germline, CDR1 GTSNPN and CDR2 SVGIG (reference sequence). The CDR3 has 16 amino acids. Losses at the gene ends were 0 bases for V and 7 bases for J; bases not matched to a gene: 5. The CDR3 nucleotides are TGTGCCTGGAGTGTACGGGGACTAGCGGGGGGCAATACGCAGTATTTT. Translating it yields CAWSVRGLAGGNTQYF.

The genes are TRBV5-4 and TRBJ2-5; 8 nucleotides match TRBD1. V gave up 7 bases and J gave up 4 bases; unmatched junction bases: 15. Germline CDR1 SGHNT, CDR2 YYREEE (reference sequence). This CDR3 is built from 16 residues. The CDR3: CASGDPDRDLIETQYF. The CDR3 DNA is TGTGCCAGCGGAGATCCGGACAGGGATCTCATAGAGACCCAGTACTTC.

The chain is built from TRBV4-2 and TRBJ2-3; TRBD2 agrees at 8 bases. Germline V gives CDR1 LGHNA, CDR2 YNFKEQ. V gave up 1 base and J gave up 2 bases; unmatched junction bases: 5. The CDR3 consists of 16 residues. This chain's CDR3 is CASSQVFSGDTDTQYF. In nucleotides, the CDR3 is TGTGCCAGCAGCCAAGTTTTTAGCGGGGACACAGATACGCAGTATTTT.

The CDR3, as DNA: TGTGCCTGTTCCCTTTACAGTAGCGGGGGGGGTGAGCAGTTCTTC. Its protein product is CACSLYSSGGGEQFF. This rearrangement joins TRBV30 to TRBJ2-1, with 11 bases fitting TRBD2. The germline CDR1 and CDR2 sequences are GTSNPN and SVGIG (reference sequence). V shed 6 bases and J 9 bases; nucleotides not matched to a gene: 13. There are 15 residues in the CDR3. Using reference TRBV30 and TRBJ2-1 for the parts outside the CDR3, the full variable domain is SQTIHQWPATLVQPVGSPLSLECTVEGTSNPNLYWYRQAAGRGLQLLFYSVGIGQISSEVPQNLSASRPQDRQFILSSKKLLLSDSGFYLCACSLYSSGGGEQFFGPGTRLTVL.

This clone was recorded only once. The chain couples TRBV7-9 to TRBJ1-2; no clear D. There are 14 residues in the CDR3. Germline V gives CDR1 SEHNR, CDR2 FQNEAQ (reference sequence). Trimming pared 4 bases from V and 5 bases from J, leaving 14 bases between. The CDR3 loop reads CASSSESKQYGYTF. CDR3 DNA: TGTGCCAGCAGCTCCGAATCGAAACAGTATGGCTACACCTTC.

The CDR3 DNA sequence: TGTGCCAGCAGCCCTTCCTGGACAGGGATGAACACTGAAGCTTTCTTT. It codes for CASSPSWTGMNTEAFF. The V call is TRBV7-9, the J call TRBJ1-1; 8 bases fit TRBD1. The germline CDR1 and CDR2 sequences are SEHNR and FQNEAQ (reference sequence). Trimming at V came to 5 bases and at J to 0 bases, leaving 8 bases not matched to a gene. The CDR3 has 16 residues. The variable domain in full, completed from reference TRBV7-9 and TRBJ1-1, reads DTGVSQNPRHKITKRGQNVTFRCDPISEHNRLYWYRQTLGQGPEFLTYFQNEAQLEKSRLLSDRFSAERPKGSFSTLEIQRTEQGDSAMYLCASSPSWTGMNTEAFFGQGTRLTVV.

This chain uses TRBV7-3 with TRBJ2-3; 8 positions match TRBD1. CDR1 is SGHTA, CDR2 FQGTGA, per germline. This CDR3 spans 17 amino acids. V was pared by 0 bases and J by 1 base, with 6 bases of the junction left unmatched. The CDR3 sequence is CASSLTGTGYGTDTQYF. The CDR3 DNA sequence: TGTGCCAGCAGCTTAACCGGGACAGGATATGGCACAGATACGCAGTATTTT.

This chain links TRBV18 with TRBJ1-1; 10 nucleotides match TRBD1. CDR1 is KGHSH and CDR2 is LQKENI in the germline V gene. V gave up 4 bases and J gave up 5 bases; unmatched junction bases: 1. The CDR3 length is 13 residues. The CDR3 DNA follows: TGTGCCAGCTCACAGGGACAGGGGACTGAAGCTTTCTTT. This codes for CASSQGQGTEAFF.

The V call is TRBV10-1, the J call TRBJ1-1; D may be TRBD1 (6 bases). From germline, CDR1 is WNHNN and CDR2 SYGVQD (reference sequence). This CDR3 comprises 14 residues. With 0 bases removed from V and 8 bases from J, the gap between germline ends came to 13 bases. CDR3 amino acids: CASSESLSGTEAFF. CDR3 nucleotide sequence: TGCGCCAGCAGTGAGTCTTTGTCCGGGACAGAAGCTTTCTTT.

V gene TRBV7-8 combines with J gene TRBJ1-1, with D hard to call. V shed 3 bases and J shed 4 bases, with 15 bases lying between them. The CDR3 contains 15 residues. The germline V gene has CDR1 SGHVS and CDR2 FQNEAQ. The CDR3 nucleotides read TGTGCCAGCAGCTTCCAAACCCTAGGCGGCACTGAAGCTTTCTTT. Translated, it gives CASSFQTLGGTEAFF.

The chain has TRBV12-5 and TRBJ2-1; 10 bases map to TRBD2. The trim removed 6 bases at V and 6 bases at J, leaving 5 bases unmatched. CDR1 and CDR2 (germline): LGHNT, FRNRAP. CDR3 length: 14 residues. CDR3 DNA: TGTGCTAGTGGAGGGACTAGCGCGGGCAATGAGCAGTTCTTC. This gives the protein CASGGTSAGNEQFF.

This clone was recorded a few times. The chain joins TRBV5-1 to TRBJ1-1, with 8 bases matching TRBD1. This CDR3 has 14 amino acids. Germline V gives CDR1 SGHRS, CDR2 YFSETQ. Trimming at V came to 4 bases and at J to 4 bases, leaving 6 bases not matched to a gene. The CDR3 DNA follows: TGCGCCAGCAGCCTAGGACAGGGTCCCACTGAAGCTTTCTTT. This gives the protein CASSLGQGPTEAFF.

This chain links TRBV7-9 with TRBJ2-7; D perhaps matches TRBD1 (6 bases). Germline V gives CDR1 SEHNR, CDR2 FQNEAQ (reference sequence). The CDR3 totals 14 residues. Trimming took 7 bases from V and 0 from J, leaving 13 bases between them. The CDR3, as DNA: TGTGCCAGCACCGAGACAGGATCCTCCTACGAGCAGTACTTC. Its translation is CASTETGSSYEQYF.

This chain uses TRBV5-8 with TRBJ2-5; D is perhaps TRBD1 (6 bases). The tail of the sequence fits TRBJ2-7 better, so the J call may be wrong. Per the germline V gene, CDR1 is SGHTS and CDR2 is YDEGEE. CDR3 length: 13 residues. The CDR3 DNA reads TGTGCCAGCAGCTTGACAGGGCCCTACGAGCAGTACTTC. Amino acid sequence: CASSLTGPYEQYF.

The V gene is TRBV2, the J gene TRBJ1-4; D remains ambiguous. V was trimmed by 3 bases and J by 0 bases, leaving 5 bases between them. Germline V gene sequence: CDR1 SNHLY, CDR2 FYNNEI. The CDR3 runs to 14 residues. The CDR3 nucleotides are TGTGCCAGCAGTGACAGCGCAACTAATGAAAAACTGTTTTTT. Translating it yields CASSDSATNEKLFF. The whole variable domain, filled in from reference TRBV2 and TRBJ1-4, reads EPEVTQTPSHQVTQMGQEVILRCVPISNHLYFYWYRQILGQKVEFLVSFYNNEISEKSEIFDDQFSVERPDGSNFTLKIRSTKLEDSAMYFCASSDSATNEKLFFGSGTQLSVL.

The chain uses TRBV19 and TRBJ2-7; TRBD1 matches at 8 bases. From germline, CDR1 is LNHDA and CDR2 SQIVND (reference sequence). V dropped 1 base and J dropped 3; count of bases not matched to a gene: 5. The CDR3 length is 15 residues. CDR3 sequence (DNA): TGTGCCAGTAGTATAGGCCGGACAGGGAACTACGAGCAGTACTTC. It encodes CASSIGRTGNYEQYF. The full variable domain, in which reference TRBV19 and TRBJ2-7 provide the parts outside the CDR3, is DGGITQSPKYLFRKEGQNVTLSCEQNLNHDAMYWYRQDPGQGLRLIYYSQIVNDFQKGDIAEGYSVSREKKESFPLTVTSAQKNPTAFYLCASSIGRTGNYEQYFGPGTRLTVT.

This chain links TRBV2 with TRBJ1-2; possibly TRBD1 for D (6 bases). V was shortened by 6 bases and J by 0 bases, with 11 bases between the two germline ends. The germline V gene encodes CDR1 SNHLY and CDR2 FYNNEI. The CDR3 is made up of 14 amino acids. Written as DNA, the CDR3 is TGTGCCAGCAGCCACAGGGCCTCTAACTATGGCTACACCTTC. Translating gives CASSHRASNYGYTF.

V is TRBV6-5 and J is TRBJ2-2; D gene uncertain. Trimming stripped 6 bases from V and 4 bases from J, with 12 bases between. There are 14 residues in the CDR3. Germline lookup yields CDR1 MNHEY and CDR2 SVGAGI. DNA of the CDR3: TGTGCCAGCAGCCGATCCAGTGGCACCGGGGAGCTGTTTTTT. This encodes CASSRSSGTGELFF.

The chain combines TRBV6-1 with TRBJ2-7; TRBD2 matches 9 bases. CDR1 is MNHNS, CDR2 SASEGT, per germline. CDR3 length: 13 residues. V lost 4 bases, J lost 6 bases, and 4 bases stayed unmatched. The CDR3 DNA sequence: TGTGCCAGCAGTGCCAGCGGGGGGCTCGAGCAGTACTTC. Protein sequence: CASSASGGLEQYF.

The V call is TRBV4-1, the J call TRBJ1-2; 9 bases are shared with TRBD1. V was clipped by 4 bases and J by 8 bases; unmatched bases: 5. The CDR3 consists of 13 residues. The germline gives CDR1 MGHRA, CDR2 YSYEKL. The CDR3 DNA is TGCGCCAGCAGCCCGACAGGGGGTGGGGGCTACACCTTC. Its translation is CASSPTGGGGYTF.

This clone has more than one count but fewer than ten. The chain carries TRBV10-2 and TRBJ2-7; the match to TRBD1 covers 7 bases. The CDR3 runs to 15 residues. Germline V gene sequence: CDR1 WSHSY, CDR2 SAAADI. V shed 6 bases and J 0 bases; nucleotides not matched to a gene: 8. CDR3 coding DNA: TGCGCCAGCAGGGGGCCCGGACAGGCCTCCTACGAGCAGTACTTC. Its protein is CASRGPGQASYEQYF.